This TCR beta chain was profiled in a study of blood T cell repertoires in COVID-19. Overall study context: COVID-19 samples from acute and convalescent phases originated in the United States, Italy and Spain.

Seattle patients were enrolled during active infection and followed longitudinally. Sequencing used immunoSEQ multiplex PCR; TCRdb keeps in-frame clones, though not all of them. This table holds some 230,000 clones, around 83% found once. The V and J ends lost 6 bases and 3 bases, in that order; junction bases with no gene match: 3. The germline V gene encodes CDR1 SNHLY and CDR2 FYNNEI. CDR3 length: 15 amino acids. The origin of this receptor is a woman over 75 with COVID-19, enrolled during active disease. The V gene is TRBV2, the J gene TRBJ2-1; 12 nucleotides line up with TRBD2. Sequenced: peripheral blood. In DNA, the CDR3 is TGTGCCAGCAGCCCGACTAGCGGGAGCTACAATGAGCAGTTCTTC. Its protein is CASSPTSGSYNEQFF.